These 29 T cell receptor beta chains came from one sample sequenced in a study of shared clonotypes between healthy human individuals. Produced via immunoSEQ multiplex PCR; TCRdb's table is partial and in-frame only. The sample shows about 340,000 clones, around 79% of them seen only once. The specimen was memory CD4+ T cells sorted from blood. Subset in this sample: CD45RA-negative fraction. These receptors all stem from a man aged 25-45 years in good health.

This clone showed up just a few times. The sample holds other DNA sequences that translate to the same CDR3. The genes are TRBV27 and TRBJ2-7; TRBD2 matches at 10 bases. Per the germline V gene, CDR1 is MNHEY and CDR2 is SMNVEV (reference sequence). The CDR3 runs 15 residues. Trimming removed 3 bases from V and 4 bases from J; junction bases left unmatched: 6. The CDR3 reads CASSFIEREGYEQYF. CDR3 bases: TGTGCCAGCAGTTTTATTGAGCGGGAGGGTTACGAGCAGTACTTC.

This clone was picked up many times. The V gene is TRBV18, the J gene TRBJ2-2; 7 positions agree with TRBD1. After removal of 5 bases from V and 3 bases from J, the junction contained 12 bases not matched to a gene. Germline V gene data show CDR1 as KGHSH and CDR2 as LQKENI. The CDR3 extends over 17 amino acids. The CDR3 is CASSSRVKGADTGELFF. The DNA for the CDR3 is TGTGCCAGCTCATCGCGTGTCAAGGGGGCAGACACCGGGGAGCTGTTTTTT. The full variable domain, in which reference TRBV18 and TRBJ2-2 provide the parts outside the CDR3, is NAGVMQNPRHLVRRRGQEARLRCSPMKGHSHVYWYRQLPEEGLKFMVYLQKENIIDESGMPKERFSAEFPKEGPSILRIQQVVRGDSAAYFCASSSRVKGADTGELFFGEGSRLTVL.

The chain joins TRBV28 to TRBJ1-2; D gene uncertain. The length of the CDR3 is 15 residues. The V end was cut by 3 bases, the J end by 0 bases, with 11 bases between. Germline V gene data show CDR1 as MDHEN and CDR2 as SYDVKM. Here the CDR3 reads CASSFMALANYGYTF. CDR3 in DNA: TGTGCCAGCAGTTTTATGGCCTTAGCTAACTATGGCTACACCTTC.

This clone was seen just once. The chain combines TRBV6-5 with TRBJ1-5; D unresolved. The CDR3 totals 13 residues. Deletions cut 6 bases from V and 1 base from J, with 7 bases between. Germline values: CDR1 MNHEY, CDR2 SVGAGI. The CDR3 reads CASRMTSNQPQHF. The CDR3 DNA is TGTGCCAGCAGAATGACAAGCAATCAGCCCCAGCATTTT.

The J gene is TRBJ1-3, the V gene TRBV7-6; D is unresolved. The CDR3 covers 12 residues. Trimming cost V 5 bases and J 11 bases, with 13 bases left between them. Germline values: CDR1 SGHVS, CDR2 FNYEAQ. In DNA form, the CDR3 reads TGTGCCAGCAGCGCCTCTATAGGCCCCATATATTTT. Amino acid sequence: CASSASIGPIYF.

J is TRBJ2-3 and V is TRBV18, with 8 nucleotides matching TRBD1. The trim removed 3 bases at V and 2 bases at J, leaving 7 bases unmatched. This CDR3 comprises 16 residues. CDR1 KGHSH and CDR2 LQKENI come from the germline V gene. CDR3 region: CASSPGQEMFTDTQYF. The CDR3, as DNA: TGTGCCAGCTCACCGGGACAGGAGATGTTCACAGATACGCAGTATTTT.

Of note for this clone: One end of the junction is discordant with germline, which a read error may explain. This chain connects TRBV29-1 to TRBJ2-1, with 9 nucleotides matching TRBD2. The CDR3 is 16 residues long. Germline V gives CDR1 SQVTM, CDR2 ANQGSEA. The CDR3 bases are TGCAGCGTCGAAGGGGGTAGCGGGGGCCTCTGGAATGAGCAGTTCTTC. Translation gives CSVEGGSGGLWNEQFF.

This clone has more than one count but fewer than ten. J is TRBJ2-5 and V is TRBV5-1, with D unresolved. There are 15 residues in the CDR3. V dropped 0 bases and J dropped 3 bases, with 12 bases sitting between them. The germline V gene has CDR1 SGHRS and CDR2 YFSETQ. For the CDR3, the DNA is TGCGCCAGCAGCTTGGAGAGTCGGCGAGAAGAGACCCAGTACTTC. It is translated as CASSLESRREETQYF.

The chain links TRBV7-2 to TRBJ2-1; 10 bases are shared with TRBD1. This CDR3 comprises 15 residues. CDR1 SGHTA and CDR2 FQGNSA come from the germline V gene. The trim removed 1 base at V and 9 bases at J, leaving 6 bases unmatched. CDR3 DNA sequence: TGTGCCAGCAGCTTAGGACCGGGACAGGGGCTTGAGCAGTTCTTC. This codes for CASSLGPGQGLEQFF.

V gene TRBV19 combines with J gene TRBJ2-1; a possible D gene is TRBD2 (5 bases). V lost 4 bases and J lost 4, with 11 bases in between. Germline-derived CDR1 and CDR2 are LNHDA and SQIVND (reference sequence). The CDR3 extends over 14 amino acids. CDR3 loop: CASSTIGLYNEQFF. Written as DNA, the CDR3 is TGTGCCAGTAGTACGATCGGACTGTACAATGAGCAGTTCTTC.

This clone was found a few times. The J gene is TRBJ1-1, the V gene TRBV18, with D possibly matching TRBD1 (6 bases). Germline V gene lookup returns CDR1 KGHSH and CDR2 LQKENI. With 8 bases removed from V and 0 bases from J, the gap between germline ends came to 10 bases. This CDR3 comprises 13 residues. CDR3 sequence: CASGGQLNTEAFF. The CDR3, as DNA: TGTGCCAGCGGTGGACAGTTGAACACTGAAGCTTTCTTT.

The rearrangement joins TRBV2 to TRBJ2-3, with D maybe TRBD2 (6 bases). This CDR3 is 15 amino acids long. Germline assignment: CDR1 SNHLY and CDR2 FYNNEI. With 4 bases removed from V and 4 bases from J, the gap between germline ends came to 15 bases. The CDR3 sequence is CASSARGREADTQYF. The CDR3 DNA reads as TGTGCCAGCAGTGCTCGCGGAAGGGAGGCAGATACGCAGTATTTT.

The rearrangement links TRBV28 to TRBJ2-2; TRBD2 agrees at 12 bases. J was trimmed by 5 bases and V by 3 bases; bases with no gene match: 7. Germline CDR1 MDHEN, CDR2 SYDVKM. The CDR3 is made up of 17 amino acids. The CDR3 protein is CASSFWLAGGRTGELFF. The CDR3 region has the DNA TGTGCCAGCAGTTTCTGGCTAGCGGGAGGGCGGACCGGGGAGCTGTTTTTT.

This CDR3 reads CASSSSGRLRGGNEQFF. CDR3 bases: TGTGCCAGCAGCTCTAGCGGGAGATTGAGGGGGGGTAATGAGCAGTTCTTC. The chain carries TRBV11-3 and TRBJ2-1, with 10 bases matching TRBD2. Germline V gene data show CDR1 as SGHNT and CDR2 as YENEEA. The CDR3 sequence is 17 residues long. The V gene end was trimmed by 4 bases and the J gene end by 7 bases; junction bases not matched to a gene: 13. Full variable domain (missing parts from reference TRBV11-3 and TRBJ2-1): EAGVVQSPRYKIIEKKQPVAFWCNPISGHNTLYWYLQNLGQGPELLIRYENEEAVDDSQLPKDRFSAERLKGVDSTLKIQPAELGDSAVYLCASSSSGRLRGGNEQFFGPGTRLTVL.

A word on this clone: Given a much more abundant clone one base away, this may be a read error. The same CDR3 can be traced to other DNA sequences in this sample. This chain joins TRBV7-2 and TRBJ2-7; 8 nucleotides agree with TRBD2. This CDR3 is built from 15 residues. Looked up from germline, CDR1 is SGHTA and CDR2 is FQGNSA. The CDR3 DNA reads TGTGCTAGCAGCCCCCGGGGCGGGAGGTACTACGAGCAGTACTTC. This gives the protein CASSPRGGRYYEQYF.

V gene TRBV28 combines with J gene TRBJ1-1; D is ambiguous. The CDR3 has 13 residues. Germline CDR1 MDHEN, CDR2 SYDVKM. The V gene lost 6 bases and the J gene lost 7 bases, with 15 bases spanning the gap. In DNA form, the CDR3 reads TGTGCCAGCAGCGGGGTCCGTTGGGTTGAAGCTTTCTTT. Protein product: CASSGVRWVEAFF.

A remark on this clone: Different DNA sequences within this sample yield the same CDR3. The chain carries TRBV5-1 and TRBJ2-7; D remains unclear. CDR1 and CDR2 from the germline V gene are SGHRS and YFSETQ. The CDR3 length is 13 residues. V shed 0 bases and J shed 1 base, with 5 bases lying between them. CDR3 nucleotide sequence: TGCGCCAGCAGCTTGGAAGTTTCCTACGAGCAGTACTTC. Protein sequence: CASSLEVSYEQYF.

This chain's CDR3 is CASSPWDRGPQETQYF. The DNA for the CDR3 is TGTGCCAGCAGCCCATGGGACAGGGGGCCCCAAGAGACCCAGTACTTC. This chain connects TRBV7-7 to TRBJ2-5; 12 bases are shared with TRBD1. Germline CDR1 and CDR2: SSHAT and FNYEAQ (reference sequence). This CDR3 spans 16 amino acids. J gave up 1 base and V 5 bases, and 5 bases lay outside the gene matches.

This clone was observed a handful of times. The chain carries TRBV7-9 and TRBJ1-2; tentative D call: TRBD1 (5 bases). CDR1 and CDR2 (germline): SEHNR, FQNEAQ (reference sequence). The length of the CDR3 is 16 residues. V lost 3 bases to trimming and J lost 1 base, with 15 bases between them. In DNA form, the CDR3 reads TGTGCCAGCAGCTTCGGGGCTTTGAACCGTAACTATGGCTACACCTTC. Translating gives CASSFGALNRNYGYTF.

This clone was counted between two and nine times. This CDR3 is CASSLRGTFNPNEQFF. CDR3 in DNA: TGTGCCAGCAGCTTAAGGGGGACTTTTAACCCCAATGAGCAGTTCTTC. The chain employs TRBV7-9 and TRBJ2-1; D tentatively fits TRBD1 or TRBD2 (6 bases each). CDR3 size: 16 residues. Germline V gives CDR1 SEHNR, CDR2 FQNEAQ (reference sequence). Trimming stripped 2 bases from V and 6 bases from J, with 17 bases between.

This clone was counted between two and nine times. This rearrangement joins TRBV13 to TRBJ2-7, with 7 bases lining up with TRBD1. Trimming at V came to 3 bases and at J to 4 bases, leaving 9 bases not matched to a gene. Germline V gene sequence: CDR1 PRHDT, CDR2 FYEKMQ (reference sequence). This CDR3 comprises 15 residues. The CDR3 sequence is CASSFRGRFKYEQYF. CDR3 bases: TGTGCCAGCAGCTTTAGGGGGCGATTCAAATACGAGCAGTACTTC.

The chain employs TRBV28 and TRBJ1-4; 7 bases are a match to TRBD1. J gave up 4 bases and V 5 bases, and 4 bases lay outside the gene matches. The germline V gene encodes CDR1 MDHEN and CDR2 SYDVKM. The CDR3 contains 14 residues. The CDR3 bases are TGTGCCAGCAGTCCGACAGGGAATAATGAAAAACTGTTTTTT. It translates to CASSPTGNNEKLFF.

This clone was recorded only once. V and J are TRBV19 and TRBJ2-4, with a possible D match to TRBD1 (5 bases). V was pared by 9 bases and J by 6 bases, with 15 bases between. Looked up from germline, CDR1 is LNHDA and CDR2 is SQIVND (reference sequence). The CDR3 totals 13 residues. CDR3 sequence: CASNPWGRNIQYF. The CDR3 DNA reads TGTGCCAGCAACCCCTGGGGCAGAAACATTCAGTACTTC.

This chain links TRBV5-1 with TRBJ2-1; D is unresolved. The V gene lost 3 bases and the J gene lost 0 bases, with 7 bases spanning the gap. This CDR3 is 14 amino acids long. Germline V CDR1 and CDR2: SGHRS, YFSETQ. CDR3 DNA sequence: TGCGCCAGCAGCTCCCCAAGCTCCTACAATGAGCAGTTCTTC. Encoded protein: CASSSPSSYNEQFF.

This sequence joins TRBV28 and TRBJ1-5; no clear D. Germline CDR1 reads MDHEN; CDR2 reads SYDVKM. CDR3 size: 15 residues. Trimming shortened V by 7 bases and J by 7 bases, and 20 bases separated the two germline ends. The CDR3: CASTPRTLINQPQHF. DNA for the CDR3: TGTGCCAGCACCCCCAGAACATTGATAAACCAGCCCCAGCATTTT. The entire variable domain, with the rest obtained from reference TRBV28 and TRBJ1-5, is as follows: DVKVTQSSRYLVKRTGEKVFLECVQDMDHENMFWYRQDPGLGLRLIYFSYDVKMKEKGDIPEGYSVSREKKERFSLILESASTNQTSMYLCASTPRTLINQPQHFGDGTRLSIL.

CDR3 amino acids: CASSLPSGEHYGYTF. The CDR3 DNA follows: TGTGCCAGCAGCTTGCCCTCGGGGGAGCACTATGGCTACACCTTC. The V gene is TRBV5-6, the J gene TRBJ1-2; TRBD1 is a possible D gene (5 bases). Trimming shortened V by 1 base and J by 3 bases, and 13 bases separated the two germline ends. Per the germline V gene, CDR1 is SGHDT and CDR2 is YYEEEE. The CDR3 covers 15 residues. The variable domain in full, completed from reference TRBV5-6 and TRBJ1-2, reads DAGVTQSPTHLIKTRGQQVTLRCSPKSGHDTVSWYQQALGQGPQFIFQYYEEEERQRGNFPDRFSGHQFPNYSSELNVNALLLGDSALYLCASSLPSGEHYGYTFGSGTRLTVV.

This chain links TRBV5-1 with TRBJ1-5, with D perhaps TRBD1 (5 bases). This CDR3 spans 13 amino acids. The V end was cut by 4 bases, the J end by 4 bases, with 9 bases between. Looked up from germline, CDR1 is SGHRS and CDR2 is YFSETQ. The CDR3 sequence is CASSRGENQPQHF. The CDR3 nucleotides are TGCGCCAGCAGCCGGGGGGAGAATCAGCCCCAGCATTTT. The full variable domain, rest sourced from reference TRBV5-1 and TRBJ1-5, is KAGVTQTPRYLIKTRGQQVTLSCSPISGHRSVSWYQQTPGQGLQFLFEYFSETQRNKGNFPGRFSGRQFSNSRSEMNVSTLELGDSALYLCASSRGENQPQHFGDGTRLSIL.

This clone was detected only a few times. The CDR3 DNA reads TGTGCCAGCAGCCAAGGACGTGCAACCACGGCGGGTGGCTACACCTTC. Translation: CASSQGRATTAGGYTF. This sequence joins TRBV4-2 and TRBJ1-2, with no clear D. Germline CDR1 reads LGHNA; CDR2 reads YNFKEQ. The CDR3 spans 16 residues. V lost 1 base and J 7 bases, leaving 19 bases between the germline ends.

This clone showed up just a few times. J is TRBJ2-3 and V is TRBV4-1; TRBD2 aligns across 11 bases. Germline lookup yields CDR1 MGHRA and CDR2 YSYEKL. V shed 4 bases and J 2 bases; nucleotides not matched to a gene: 5. The CDR3 totals 16 residues. The chain's CDR3 is CASSRGLAEITDTQYF. The DNA for the CDR3 is TGCGCCAGCAGCCGGGGACTAGCGGAGATCACAGATACGCAGTATTTT.